The 17 T cell receptor beta chains below all came from one sample that was sequenced in a study of identical twins. Using its own MiXCR run on the 5' RACE reads, TCRdb lists one record per CDR3 protein. The table shows roughly 1.6 million distinct CDR3 sequences, with around a third occurring only once. The sample taken for sequencing was cord blood. These receptors were collected from a newborn girl in good health.

This clonotype was seen many times. The V and J genes are TRBV7-2 and TRBJ2-7; D unresolved. V was shortened by 5 bases and J by 2 bases, with 13 bases between the two germline ends. This CDR3 contains 14 residues. Germline loops: CDR1 SGHTA, CDR2 FQGNSA. The CDR3 sequence: CASSPWTGTYEQYF. CDR3 coding DNA: TGTGCCAGCAGCCCCTGGACCGGCACCTACGAGCAGTACTTC.

The rearrangement links TRBV20-1 to TRBJ2-5; tentatively, D is TRBD1 (5 bases). The CDR3 totals 13 residues. Germline-derived CDR1 and CDR2 are DFQATT and SNEGSKA (reference sequence). V dropped 3 bases and J dropped 2 bases, with 10 bases sitting between them. CDR3 amino acids: CSASRQGQETQYF. The DNA of the CDR3 is TGCAGTGCTAGTAGGCAGGGACAAGAGACCCAGTACTTC.

In its sample, this clonotype was seen a few times. J is TRBJ2-7 and V is TRBV7-6, with D possibly TRBD1 on 7 matching bases. This CDR3 contains 14 residues. Germline lookup yields CDR1 SGHVS and CDR2 FNYEAQ. With 5 bases removed from V and 4 bases from J, the gap between germline ends came to 15 bases. As DNA, the CDR3 is TGTGCCAGCAGCCGGGGGACAGCCAATTACGAGCAGTACTTC. The encoded protein is CASSRGTANYEQYF.

This clonotype was recorded a few times. This rearrangement joins TRBV7-2 to TRBJ2-5; possible D gene TRBD2, 7 bases. The assigned J gene may be wrong: the sequence end matches TRBJ2-7 better. The germline CDR1 and CDR2 sequences are SGHTA and FQGNSA. The CDR3 length is 16 residues. The CDR3 bases are TGTGCCAGCAGCTTACAGGGGACTACTAAGACCTACGAGCAGTACTTC. Translation: CASSLQGTTKTYEQYF.

V gene TRBV9 combines with J gene TRBJ2-5; 9 bases are a match to TRBD2. The length of the CDR3 is 14 residues. Germline V CDR1 and CDR2: SGDLS, YYNGEE. Trimming at V came to 4 bases and at J to 2 bases, leaving 3 bases not matched to a gene. The CDR3 sequence: CASSHSGSQETQYF. The CDR3 nucleotides are TGTGCCAGCAGCCATAGCGGGAGTCAAGAGACCCAGTACTTC.

This chain uses TRBV2 with TRBJ2-5, with D unclear. This CDR3 contains 13 residues. Germline V gene lookup returns CDR1 SNHLY and CDR2 FYNNEI. Trimming cost V 1 base and J 5 bases, with 8 bases left between them. As DNA, the CDR3 is TGTGCCAGCAGTGAAGATAGAGTTGAGACCCAGTACTTC. The encoded protein is CASSEDRVETQYF.

This clonotype was detected a few times. J is TRBJ2-3 and V is TRBV28; D gene ambiguous. Germline V gene data show CDR1 as MDHEN and CDR2 as SYDVKM. There are 14 residues in the CDR3. The V end was cut by 3 bases, the J end by 2 bases, with 9 bases between. CDR3 in amino acids: CASSFTDFTDTQYF. DNA for the CDR3: TGTGCCAGCAGTTTTACCGATTTCACAGATACGCAGTATTTT.

The rearrangement joins TRBV25-1 to TRBJ1-2, with D possibly TRBD1 on 6 matching bases. Germline CDR1 reads MGHDK; CDR2 reads SYGVNS. Trimming cost V 2 bases and J 4 bases, with 17 bases left between them. The CDR3 has 16 residues. CDR3 sequence reads: CASSERMGRGTYGYTF. The CDR3, as DNA: TGTGCCAGCAGTGAAAGAATGGGCAGGGGTACCTATGGCTACACCTTC.

The J gene is TRBJ1-6, the V gene TRBV20-1; 9 bases align to TRBD1. J was trimmed by 10 bases and V by 7 bases; bases with no gene match: 8. CDR3 size: 13 residues. Germline V CDR1 and CDR2: DFQATT, SNEGSKA (reference sequence). CDR3 in amino acids: CSDRGQGRSPLHF. The CDR3 nucleotides are TGCAGTGATAGGGGACAGGGTCGGTCACCCCTCCACTTT.

This clonotype was observed a few times. The V call is TRBV20-1, the J call TRBJ2-1, with D tentatively TRBD2 (6 bases). With 0 bases removed from V and 2 bases from J, the gap between germline ends came to 14 bases. The CDR3 is made up of 16 amino acids. Germline V gene data show CDR1 as DFQATT and CDR2 as SNEGSKA (reference sequence). In DNA form, the CDR3 reads TGCAGTGCTAGAGATAGGAGCCCGGGGGCCTACAATGAGCAGTTCTTC. As protein: CSARDRSPGAYNEQFF.

The chain couples TRBV5-1 to TRBJ2-1; 7 nucleotides align to TRBD2. The junction had 3 bases not matched to a gene; V was cut back by 0 bases and J by 0 bases. In germline, CDR1 is SGHRS, CDR2 YFSETQ. The CDR3 runs 16 residues. The CDR3, as DNA: TGCGCCAGCAGCTTGGAAAGGACTAGCTCCTACAATGAGCAGTTCTTC. This sequence encodes CASSLERTSSYNEQFF.

This clonotype came up a few times. V and J are TRBV29-1 and TRBJ2-1, with TRBD2 as a possible D gene (5 bases). The CDR3 is made up of 11 amino acids. The germline V and J ends were trimmed by 8 bases and 7 bases, with 12 bases remaining between them. Germline lookup yields CDR1 SQVTM and CDR2 ANQGSEA. The CDR3, as DNA: TGCAGCCCGAGGGTAGGGAATGAGCAGTTCTTC. This sequence encodes CSPRVGNEQFF.

This clonotype was detected only a few times. The chain carries TRBV11-2 and TRBJ2-1; D is possibly TRBD1 or TRBD2 (6 bases each). Trimming removed 7 bases at V and 15 bases at J, with 22 bases between. CDR1 SGHAT and CDR2 FQNNGV come from the germline V gene. The CDR3 has 13 residues. This CDR3 reads CASTIDGVRGRFF. The CDR3 coding sequence is TGTGCCAGCACTATAGACGGGGTCCGGGGGCGGTTCTTC.

This clonotype was detected only a few times. The V call is TRBV7-2, the J call TRBJ2-3, with D maybe TRBD2 (5 bases). V was shortened by 2 bases and J by 5 bases, with 11 bases between the two germline ends. The germline V gene encodes CDR1 SGHTA and CDR2 FQGNSA. This CDR3 comprises 14 residues. CDR3: CASSLTGNLDTQYF. The CDR3 nucleotides are TGTGCCAGCAGCTTAACGGGAAATTTAGATACGCAGTATTTT. Filled out from reference TRBV7-2 and TRBJ2-3, the complete variable domain reads GAGVSQSPSNKVTEKGKDVELRCDPISGHTALYWYRQSLGQGLEFLIYFQGNSAPDKSGLPSDRFSAERTGGSVSTLTIQRTQQEDSAVYLCASSLTGNLDTQYFGPGTRLTVL.

This clonotype was seen only a few times. This chain uses TRBV10-3 with TRBJ2-4, with 7 bases matching TRBD1. The end of the DNA fits TRBJ2-7 better, so the J call may be wrong. Germline lookup yields CDR1 ENHRY and CDR2 SYGVKD. The CDR3 contains 15 residues. CDR3 bases: TGTGCCATCAGGGAACAGGGGTTAGGGGCGGACGAGCAGTACTTC. Translated: CAIREQGLGADEQYF.

This clonotype showed up many times. The CDR3 loop reads CASSFRGESPYGYTF. The CDR3 region has the DNA TGTGCCAGCAGTTTTAGGGGGGAATCTCCCTATGGCTACACCTTC. The chain uses TRBV27 and TRBJ1-2; TRBD1 might be the D (6 bases). Germline lookup yields CDR1 MNHEY and CDR2 SMNVEV (reference sequence). Between the trimmed V and J ends, which lost 3 bases and 4 bases, there was a span of 15 bases. The CDR3 runs 15 residues.

On this clonotype: Germline and junction disagree at one end, which may indicate a read error. This chain joins TRBV10-3 and TRBJ2-3, with 13 bases that match TRBD2. This CDR3 comprises 18 residues. Germline V gene data show CDR1 as ENHRY and CDR2 as SYGVKD. CDR3 DNA: TGTGCCAACAGTGAGTCCCTAATACTAGCGGGGGGGACCGATACGCAGTATTTT. Encoded protein: CANSESLILAGGTDTQYF.